This entry features one T cell receptor beta chain sequence. Its antigen is undetermined. The PCR was carried out with 60 Vbeta primers and 13 Jbeta primers. The repertoire was sequenced with immunoSEQ multiplex PCR; TCRdb's copy has only in-frame clones and lacks some. The sample lists 200,000 to 250,000 clones; about 74% were seen once. The sample comes from a study of cytomegalovirus exposure and HLA in healthy donors. Study-level findings and limits: Judged likely to be a sequencing artifact was a cluster of highly shared sequence variants.

The clonotype was recovered from a woman aged 30 to 39 in good health and CMV-seronegative. The sequencing input was PBMCs.

The CDR3 DNA reads as TGTGCCAGCAGCTTGGGGACAGCCTCCTACAATGAGCAGTTCTTC. It yields the protein CASSLGTASYNEQFF. The rearrangement uses TRBV5-8 and TRBJ2-1, with a possible D match to TRBD1 (6 bases). Per the germline V gene, CDR1 is SGHTS and CDR2 is YDEGEE. The CDR3 has 15 amino acids. V dropped 0 bases and J dropped 0 bases, with 7 bases sitting between them. Looking up the rest from reference TRBV5-8 and TRBJ2-1 gives the full variable domain: EAGVTQSPTHLIKTRGQQATLRCSPISGHTSVYWYQQALGLGLQFLLWYDEGEERNRGNFPPRFSGRQFPNYSSELNVNALELEDSALYLCASSLGTASYNEQFFGPGTRLTVL.